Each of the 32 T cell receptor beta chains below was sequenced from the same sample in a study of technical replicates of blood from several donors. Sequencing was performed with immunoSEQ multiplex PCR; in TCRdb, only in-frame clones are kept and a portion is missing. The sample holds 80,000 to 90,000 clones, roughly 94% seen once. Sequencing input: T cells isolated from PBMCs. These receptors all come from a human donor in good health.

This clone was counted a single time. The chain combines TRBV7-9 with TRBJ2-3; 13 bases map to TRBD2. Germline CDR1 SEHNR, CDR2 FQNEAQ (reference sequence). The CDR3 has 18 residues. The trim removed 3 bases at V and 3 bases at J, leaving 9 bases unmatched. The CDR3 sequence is CASSFGGLAGFGTDTQYF. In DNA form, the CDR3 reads TGTGCCAGCAGCTTCGGGGGACTAGCGGGGTTCGGAACAGATACGCAGTATTTT.

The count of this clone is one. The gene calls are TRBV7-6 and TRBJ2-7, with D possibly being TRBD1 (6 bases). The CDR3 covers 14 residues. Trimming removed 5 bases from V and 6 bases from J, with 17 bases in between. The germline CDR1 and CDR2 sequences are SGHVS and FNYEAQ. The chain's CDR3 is CASSQGQSLAEQYF. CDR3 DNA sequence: TGTGCCAGCAGCCAAGGACAGAGCCTGGCCGAGCAGTACTTC.

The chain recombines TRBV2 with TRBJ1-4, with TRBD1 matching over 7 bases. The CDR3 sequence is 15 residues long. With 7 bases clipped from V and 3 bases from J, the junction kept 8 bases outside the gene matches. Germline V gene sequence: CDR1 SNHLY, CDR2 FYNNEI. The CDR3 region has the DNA TGTGCCAGCACTATCGACAGGGCCCCTAATGAAAAACTGTTTTTT. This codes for CASTIDRAPNEKLFF.

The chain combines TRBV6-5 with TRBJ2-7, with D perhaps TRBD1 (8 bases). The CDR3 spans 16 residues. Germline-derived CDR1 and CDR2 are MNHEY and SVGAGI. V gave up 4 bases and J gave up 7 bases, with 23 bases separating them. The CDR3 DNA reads TGTGCCAGCAGTTCATTCACACAGGGGGGAGGGAGAGAGCAGTACTTC. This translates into CASSSFTQGGGREQYF.

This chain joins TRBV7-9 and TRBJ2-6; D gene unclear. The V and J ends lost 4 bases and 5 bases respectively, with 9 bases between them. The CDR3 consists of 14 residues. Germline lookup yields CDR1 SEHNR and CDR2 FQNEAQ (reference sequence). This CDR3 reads CASSSPARANVLTF. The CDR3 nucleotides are TGTGCCAGCAGCTCGCCAGCGCGGGCCAACGTCCTGACTTTC. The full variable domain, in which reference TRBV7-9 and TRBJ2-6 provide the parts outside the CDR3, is DTGVSQNPRHKITKRGQNVTFRCDPISEHNRLYWYRQTLGQGPEFLTYFQNEAQLEKSRLLSDRFSAERPKGSFSTLEIQRTEQGDSAMYLCASSSPARANVLTFGAGSRLTVL.

The CDR3 here is CASSKYSNQPQHF. The CDR3 DNA follows: TGTGCCAGCAGTAAATATAGCAATCAGCCCCAGCATTTT. The rearrangement uses TRBV6-5 and TRBJ1-5, with D uncertain. CDR3 length equals 13 residues. V was trimmed by 5 bases and J by 0 bases, leaving 5 bases between them. Germline V gives CDR1 MNHEY, CDR2 SVGAGI.

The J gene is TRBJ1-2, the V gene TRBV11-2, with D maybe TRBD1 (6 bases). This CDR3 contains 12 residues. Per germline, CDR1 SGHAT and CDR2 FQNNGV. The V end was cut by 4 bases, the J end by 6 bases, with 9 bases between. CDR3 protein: CASSSTGNGYTF. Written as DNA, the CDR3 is TGTGCCAGCAGCTCAACAGGGAATGGCTACACCTTC. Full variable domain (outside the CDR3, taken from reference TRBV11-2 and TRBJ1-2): EAGVAQSPRYKIIEKRQSVAFWCNPISGHATLYWYQQILGQGPKLLIQFQNNGVVDDSQLPKDRFSAERLKGVDSTLKIQPAKLEDSAVYLCASSSTGNGYTFGSGTRLTVV.

In DNA, the CDR3 is TGCGCCAGCAGCATGGCCAGCGAAAACACCGGGGAGCTGTTTTTT. It codes for CASSMASENTGELFF. The rearrangement joins TRBV5-1 to TRBJ2-2; D uncertain. The V end was cut by 4 bases, the J end by 2 bases, with 12 bases between. Germline-derived CDR1 and CDR2 are SGHRS and YFSETQ. The CDR3 loop spans 15 amino acids. Complete variable domain (other parts from reference TRBV5-1 and TRBJ2-2): KAGVTQTPRYLIKTRGQQVTLSCSPISGHRSVSWYQQTPGQGLQFLFEYFSETQRNKGNFPGRFSGRQFSNSRSEMNVSTLELGDSALYLCASSMASENTGELFFGEGSRLTVL.

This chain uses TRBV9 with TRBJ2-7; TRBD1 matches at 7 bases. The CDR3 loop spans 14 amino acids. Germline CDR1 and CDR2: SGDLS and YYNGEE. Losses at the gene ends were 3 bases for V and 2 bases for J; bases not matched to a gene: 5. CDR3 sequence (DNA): TGTGCCAGCAGCGAGACAGGGTTAACCTACGAGCAGTACTTC. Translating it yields CASSETGLTYEQYF.

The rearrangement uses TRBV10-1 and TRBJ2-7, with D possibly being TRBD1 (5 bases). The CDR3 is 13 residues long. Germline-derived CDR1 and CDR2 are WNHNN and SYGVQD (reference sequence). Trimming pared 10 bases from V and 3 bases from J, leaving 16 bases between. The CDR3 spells CANIGHKFYEQYF. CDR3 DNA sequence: TGCGCCAACATCGGACACAAATTCTACGAGCAGTACTTC.

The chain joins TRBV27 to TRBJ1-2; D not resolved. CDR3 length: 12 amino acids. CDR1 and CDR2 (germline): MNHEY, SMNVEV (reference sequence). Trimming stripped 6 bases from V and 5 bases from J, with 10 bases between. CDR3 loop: CASSPSGYGYTF. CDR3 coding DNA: TGTGCCAGCAGCCCAAGCGGGTATGGCTACACCTTC.

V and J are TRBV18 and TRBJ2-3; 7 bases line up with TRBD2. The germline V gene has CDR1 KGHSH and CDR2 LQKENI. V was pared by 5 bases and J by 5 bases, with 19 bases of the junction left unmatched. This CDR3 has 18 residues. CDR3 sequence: CASSTTLGGVKGGDTQYF. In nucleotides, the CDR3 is TGTGCCAGCTCAACCACGTTGGGAGGGGTAAAAGGAGGAGATACGCAGTATTTT.

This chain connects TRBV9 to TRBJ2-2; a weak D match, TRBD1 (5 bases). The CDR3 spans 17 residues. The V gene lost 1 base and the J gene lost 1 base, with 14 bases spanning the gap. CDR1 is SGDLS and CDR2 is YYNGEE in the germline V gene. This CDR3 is CASSVLDGAGNTGELFF. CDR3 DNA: TGTGCCAGCAGCGTACTAGATGGGGCAGGGAACACCGGGGAGCTGTTTTTT.

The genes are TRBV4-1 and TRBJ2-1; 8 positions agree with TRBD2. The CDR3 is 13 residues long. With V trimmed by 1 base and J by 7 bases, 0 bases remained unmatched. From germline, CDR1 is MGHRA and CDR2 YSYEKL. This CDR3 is CASSQVAGNEQFF. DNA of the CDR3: TGCGCCAGCAGCCAAGTAGCGGGGAATGAGCAGTTCTTC.

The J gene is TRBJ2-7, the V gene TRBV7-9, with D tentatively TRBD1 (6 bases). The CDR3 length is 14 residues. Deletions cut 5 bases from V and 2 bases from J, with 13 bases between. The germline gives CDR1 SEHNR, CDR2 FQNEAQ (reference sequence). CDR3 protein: CASSPPGGPYEQYF. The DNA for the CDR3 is TGTGCCAGCAGCCCCCCTGGGGGCCCCTACGAGCAGTACTTC.

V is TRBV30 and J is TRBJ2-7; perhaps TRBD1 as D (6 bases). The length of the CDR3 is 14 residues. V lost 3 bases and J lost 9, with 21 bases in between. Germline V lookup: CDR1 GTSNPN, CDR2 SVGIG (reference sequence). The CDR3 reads CAWSPNRETSSQYF. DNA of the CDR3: TGTGCCTGGAGCCCTAACAGGGAAACGAGTTCGCAGTACTTC.

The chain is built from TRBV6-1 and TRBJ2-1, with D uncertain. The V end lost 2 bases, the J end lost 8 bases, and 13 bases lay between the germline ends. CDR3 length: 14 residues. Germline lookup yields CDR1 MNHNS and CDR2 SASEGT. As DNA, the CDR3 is TGTGCCAGCAGTGAACTGGGCAGGTCAGATGAGCAGTTCTTC. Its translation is CASSELGRSDEQFF.

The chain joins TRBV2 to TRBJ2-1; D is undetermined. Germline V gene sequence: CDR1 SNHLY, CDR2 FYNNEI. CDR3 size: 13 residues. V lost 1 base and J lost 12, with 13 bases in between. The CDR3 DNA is TGTGCCAGCAGTGAAGGCAATGGGCAGTGGCAGTTCTTC. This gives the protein CASSEGNGQWQFF.

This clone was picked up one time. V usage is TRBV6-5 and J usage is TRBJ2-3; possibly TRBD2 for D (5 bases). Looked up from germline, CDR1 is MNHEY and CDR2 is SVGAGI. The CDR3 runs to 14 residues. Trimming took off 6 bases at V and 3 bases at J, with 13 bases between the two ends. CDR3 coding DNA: TGTGCCAGCAGCCCCGGGAAGGCAACAGATACGCAGTATTTT. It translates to CASSPGKATDTQYF.

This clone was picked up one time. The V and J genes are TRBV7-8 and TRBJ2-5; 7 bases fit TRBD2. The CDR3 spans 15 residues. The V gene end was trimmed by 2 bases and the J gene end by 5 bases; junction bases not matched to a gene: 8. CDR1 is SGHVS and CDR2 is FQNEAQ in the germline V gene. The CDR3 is CASSLMAGVGETQYF. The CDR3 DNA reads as TGTGCCAGCAGCTTAATGGCGGGAGTGGGGGAGACCCAGTACTTC.

The CDR3 spells CAISDPGRGLRDNEQFF. The DNA for the CDR3 is TGTGCCATCAGTGACCCCGGTAGAGGCCTGAGGGACAATGAGCAGTTCTTC. The V call is TRBV10-3, the J call TRBJ2-1; tentatively, D is TRBD2 (5 bases). Germline V gives CDR1 ENHRY, CDR2 SYGVKD. The V end lost 3 bases, the J end lost 5 bases, and 20 bases lay between the germline ends. This CDR3 comprises 17 residues.

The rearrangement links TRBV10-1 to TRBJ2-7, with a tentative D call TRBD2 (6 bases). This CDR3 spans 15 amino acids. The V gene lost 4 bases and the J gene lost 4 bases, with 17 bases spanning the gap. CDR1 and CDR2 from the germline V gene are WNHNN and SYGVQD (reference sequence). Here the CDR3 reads CASSVRTNRGYEQYF. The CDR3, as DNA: TGCGCCAGCAGTGTAAGGACTAATCGAGGGTACGAGCAGTACTTC.

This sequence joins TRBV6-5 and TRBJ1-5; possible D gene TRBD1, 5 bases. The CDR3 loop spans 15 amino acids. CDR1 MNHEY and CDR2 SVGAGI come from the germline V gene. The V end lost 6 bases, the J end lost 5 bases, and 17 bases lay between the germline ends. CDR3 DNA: TGTGCCAGCAGCCTATCCCGCCGGGGGGATCAGCCCCAGCATTTT. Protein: CASSLSRRGDQPQHF.

CDR3 nucleotides: TGTGCCAGCAGCTTGGGTTTTCAGACAACGAACACTGAAGCTTTCTTT. Translating gives CASSLGFQTTNTEAFF. The chain couples TRBV5-5 to TRBJ1-1; D is uncertain. Per germline, CDR1 SGHKS and CDR2 YYEKEE (reference sequence). The length of the CDR3 is 16 residues. The germline V and J ends were trimmed by 0 bases and 1 base, with 13 bases remaining between them.

The CDR3 nucleotides are TGTGCCAGCAGTTGGACAGGGGATGGAGAGCAGTTCTTC. Amino acids: CASSWTGDGEQFF. The rearrangement uses TRBV2 and TRBJ2-1; 9 bases match TRBD1. V was pared by 5 bases and J by 10 bases, with 6 bases of the junction left unmatched. Germline CDR1 SNHLY, CDR2 FYNNEI. The length of the CDR3 is 13 residues.

The DNA for the CDR3 is TGTGCCAGCAGCTTGGCCGCTAGCGGGAGCGTCCGTGAGCAGTTCTTC. It codes for CASSLAASGSVREQFF. This chain connects TRBV5-4 to TRBJ2-1, with TRBD2 identical over 10 bases. The CDR3 runs to 16 residues. V shed 0 bases, J shed 9 bases, and the junction held 9 bases outside the gene matches. Looked up from germline, CDR1 is SGHNT and CDR2 is YYREEE (reference sequence).

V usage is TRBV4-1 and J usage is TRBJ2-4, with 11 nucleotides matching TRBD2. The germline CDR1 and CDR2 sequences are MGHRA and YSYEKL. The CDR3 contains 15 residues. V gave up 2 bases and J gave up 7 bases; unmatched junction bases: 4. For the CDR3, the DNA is TGCGCCAGCAGCCAACCGACTAGCGGGATGAACATTCAGTACTTC. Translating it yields CASSQPTSGMNIQYF.

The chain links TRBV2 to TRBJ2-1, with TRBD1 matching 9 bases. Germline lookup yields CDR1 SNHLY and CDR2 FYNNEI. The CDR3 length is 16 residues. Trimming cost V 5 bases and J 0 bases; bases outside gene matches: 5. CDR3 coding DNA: TGTGCCAGCAGTCGACGGACAGGGGTCTCCTACAATGAGCAGTTCTTC. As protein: CASSRRTGVSYNEQFF.

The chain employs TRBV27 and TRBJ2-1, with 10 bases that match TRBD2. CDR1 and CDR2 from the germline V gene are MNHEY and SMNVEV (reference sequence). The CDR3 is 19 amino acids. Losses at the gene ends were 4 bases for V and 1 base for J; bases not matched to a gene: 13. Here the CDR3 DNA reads TGTGCCAGCAGTTCACGGGCTAGCGGGAGAGGGGGGTCCTACAATGAGCAGTTCTTC. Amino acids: CASSSRASGRGGSYNEQFF.

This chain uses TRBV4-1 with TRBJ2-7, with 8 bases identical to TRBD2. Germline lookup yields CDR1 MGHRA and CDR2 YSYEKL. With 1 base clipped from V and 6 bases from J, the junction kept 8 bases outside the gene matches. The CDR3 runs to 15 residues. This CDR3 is CASSQGLAGASEQYF. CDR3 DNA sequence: TGCGCCAGCAGCCAAGGGCTAGCGGGTGCCTCCGAGCAGTACTTC.

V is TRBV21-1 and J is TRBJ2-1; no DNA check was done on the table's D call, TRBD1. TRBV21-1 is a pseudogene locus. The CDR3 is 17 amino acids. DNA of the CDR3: TGTGCCAGCACAGTCCCGGGACAGTCTACCACCTACAATGAGCAGTTCTTC. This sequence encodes CASTVPGQSTTYNEQFF.

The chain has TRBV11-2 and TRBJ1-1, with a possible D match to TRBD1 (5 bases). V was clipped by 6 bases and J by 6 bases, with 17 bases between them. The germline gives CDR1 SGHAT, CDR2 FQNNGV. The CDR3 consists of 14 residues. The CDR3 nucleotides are TGTGCCAGCAGTCTCACGGACACGCCAGCTGAAGCTTTCTTT. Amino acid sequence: CASSLTDTPAEAFF.